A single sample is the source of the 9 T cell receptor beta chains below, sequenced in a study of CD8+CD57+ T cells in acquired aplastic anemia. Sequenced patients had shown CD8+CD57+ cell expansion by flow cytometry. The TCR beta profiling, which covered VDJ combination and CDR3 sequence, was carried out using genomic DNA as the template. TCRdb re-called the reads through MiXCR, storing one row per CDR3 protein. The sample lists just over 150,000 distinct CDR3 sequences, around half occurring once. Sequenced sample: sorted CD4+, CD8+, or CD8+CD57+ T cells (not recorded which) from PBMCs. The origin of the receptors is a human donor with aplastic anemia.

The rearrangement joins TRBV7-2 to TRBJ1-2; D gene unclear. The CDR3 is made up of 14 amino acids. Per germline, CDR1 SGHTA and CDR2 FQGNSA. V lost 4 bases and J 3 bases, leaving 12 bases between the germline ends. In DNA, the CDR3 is TGTGCCAGCAGCTCCGAAGTAGGCCACTATGGCTACACCTTC. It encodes CASSSEVGHYGYTF.

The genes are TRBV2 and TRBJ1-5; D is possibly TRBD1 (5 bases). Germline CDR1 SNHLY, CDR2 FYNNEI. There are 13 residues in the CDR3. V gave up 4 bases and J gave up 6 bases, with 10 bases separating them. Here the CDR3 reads CASSGGIGQPQHF. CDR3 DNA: TGTGCCAGCAGTGGGGGGATCGGTCAGCCCCAGCATTTT.

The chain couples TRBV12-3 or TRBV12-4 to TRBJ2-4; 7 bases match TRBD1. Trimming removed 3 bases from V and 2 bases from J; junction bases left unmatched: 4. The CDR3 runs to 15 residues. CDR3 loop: CASSFLQGTKNIQYF. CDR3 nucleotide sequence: TGTGCCAGCAGTTTCTTACAGGGGACCAAAAACATTCAGTACTTC.

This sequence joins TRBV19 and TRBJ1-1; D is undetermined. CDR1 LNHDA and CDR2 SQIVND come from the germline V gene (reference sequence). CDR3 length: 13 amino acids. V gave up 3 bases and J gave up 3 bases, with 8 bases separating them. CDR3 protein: CASSIEQYTEAFF. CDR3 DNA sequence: TGTGCCAGTAGTATTGAGCAATACACTGAAGCTTTCTTT.

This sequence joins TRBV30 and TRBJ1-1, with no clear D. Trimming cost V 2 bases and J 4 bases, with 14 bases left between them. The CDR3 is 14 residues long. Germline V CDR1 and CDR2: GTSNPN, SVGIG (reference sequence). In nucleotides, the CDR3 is TGTGCCTGGAGTAGGGTTCTTACGGGCACTGAAGCTTTCTTT. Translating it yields CAWSRVLTGTEAFF.

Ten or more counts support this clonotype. This CDR3 is CATSRTDTQYF. CDR3 nucleotides: TGTGCCACCAGCAGAACAGATACGCAGTATTTT. The chain joins TRBV15 to TRBJ2-3; D not resolved. Germline CDR1 LNHNV, CDR2 YYDKDF (reference sequence). The CDR3 runs to 11 residues. Trimming removed 2 bases at V and 3 bases at J, with 0 bases between.

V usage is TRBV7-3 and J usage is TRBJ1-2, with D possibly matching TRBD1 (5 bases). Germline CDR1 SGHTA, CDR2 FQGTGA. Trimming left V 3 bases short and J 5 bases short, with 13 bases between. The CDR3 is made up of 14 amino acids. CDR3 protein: CASSFFGQGYGYTF. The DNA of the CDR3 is TGTGCCAGCAGCTTTTTTGGTCAGGGTTATGGCTACACCTTC.

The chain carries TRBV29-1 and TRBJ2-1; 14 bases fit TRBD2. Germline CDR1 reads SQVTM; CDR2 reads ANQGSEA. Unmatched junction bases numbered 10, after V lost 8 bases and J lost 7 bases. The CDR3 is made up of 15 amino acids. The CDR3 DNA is TGCAGCTCACCAGCCGGGACTAGCGGGAGAAATGAGCAGTTCTTC. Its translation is CSSPAGTSGRNEQFF.

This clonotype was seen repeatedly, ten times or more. This CDR3 is CASSIVGGGAYEQYF. The DNA of the CDR3 is TGTGCCAGTAGTATCGTGGGGGGAGGCGCTTACGAGCAGTACTTC. The chain carries TRBV19 and TRBJ2-7, with TRBD2 as a possible D gene (6 bases). V was trimmed by 3 bases and J by 4 bases, leaving 16 bases between them. This CDR3 spans 15 amino acids. Per germline, CDR1 LNHDA and CDR2 SQIVND (reference sequence). Variable domain in full (rest from reference TRBV19 and TRBJ2-7): DGGITQSPKYLFRKEGQNVTLSCEQNLNHDAMYWYRQDPGQGLRLIYYSQIVNDFQKGDIAEGYSVSREKKESFPLTVTSAQKNPTAFYLCASSIVGGGAYEQYFGPGTRLTVT.